This record looks at one T cell receptor (beta chain) sequence and its context. What it recognizes is unknown. This may arise from a read error, as a much more abundant clone is one base away. The investigators amplified TCR beta CDR3 regions from RNA transcripts. HTBI primers drove first-round RT-PCR of the TCR CDR3. TCRdb analysed the multiplex PCR reads with MiXCR anew, one entry per CDR3 protein. The sample carries around 690,000 distinct CDR3 sequences, about 18% recorded once. There are 11 residues in the CDR3. CDR1 and CDR2 from the germline V gene are GTSNPN and SVGIG (reference sequence). The V and J ends lost 2 bases and 10 bases respectively, with 9 bases between them. The record originates from a study of T cells in Graves' hyperthyroidism and ophthalmopathy. About the study: Blood from the periphery was taken at initial diagnosis, before any treatment. General study results and limits: Blood also showed most of the thyroid clonotypes that were expanded above 0.001. Ophthalmopathy and stable hyperthyroidism were separated by a 13 V-J model.

Calling Graves' hyperthyroidism stable meant ophthalmopathy did not progress within 18 months. Input material: blood. This TCR came from a man aged 50-60 years with Graves' hyperthyroidism. This chain uses TRBV30 with TRBJ2-1; D remains unclear. The CDR3 DNA sequence: TGTGCCTGGAGTATACATGCAGAGCAGTTCTTC. Its protein is CAWSIHAEQFF.